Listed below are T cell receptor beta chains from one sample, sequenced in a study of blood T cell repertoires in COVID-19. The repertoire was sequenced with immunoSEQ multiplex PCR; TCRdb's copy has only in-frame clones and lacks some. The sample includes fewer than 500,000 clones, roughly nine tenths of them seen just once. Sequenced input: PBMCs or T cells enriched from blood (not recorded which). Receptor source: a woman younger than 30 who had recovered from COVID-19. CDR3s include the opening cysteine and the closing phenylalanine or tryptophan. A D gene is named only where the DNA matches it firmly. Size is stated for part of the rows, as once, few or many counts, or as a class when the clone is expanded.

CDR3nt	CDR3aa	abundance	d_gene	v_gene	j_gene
TGTGCCACCAGTGATCGACAGGGTAAAGGTTACGGTGGCTACACCTTC	CATSDRQGKGYGGYTF	.	TRBD1	TRBV24-1	TRBJ1-2
TGCGCCAGCAGAATCGGCGGTCCGGAGACCCAGTACTTC	CASRIGGPETQYF	.	.	TRBV5-1	TRBJ2-5
TGTGCCAGCTCACCCCTTAGGGGGTCAGATACGCAGTATTTT	CASSPLRGSDTQYF	.	.	TRBV18	TRBJ2-3
TGCGCCAGCAGTTCGGGGACTCCCTTTTCGGATGAGCAGTTCTTC	CASSSGTPFSDEQFF	.	.	TRBV5-1	TRBJ2-1
TGTGCCAGCAGTTTTAACCCCCCTTGGACCAGGGCCTTTAATTATAATTCACCCCTCCACTTT	CASSFNPPWTRAFNYNSPLHF	.	.	TRBV28	TRBJ1-6
TGTGCCAGCAGCCCAACGGGACAGGGAATGGAAGCTTTCTTT	CASSPTGQGMEAFF	.	TRBD1	TRBV7-9	TRBJ1-1
TGTGCCATCAGTGACCCAACTAGCGGGGGCTACAATGAGCAGTTCTTC	CAISDPTSGGYNEQFF	.	TRBD2	TRBV10-3	TRBJ2-1
TGTGCCAGCAGCTTAATTGCTTATTTAGCATTGGCCGCCGGGGAGCTGTTTTTT	CASSLIAYLALAAGELFF	.	.	TRBV7-8	TRBJ2-2
TGTGCCAGCAGTTTAACCCCCCGGGACAGGGGAGGCGGCGAGCAGTACTTC	CASSLTPRDRGGGEQYF	.	TRBD1	TRBV28	TRBJ2-7
TGTGCCAGCAAAGAAGAGGGAAGGGGAAACACCATATATTTT	CASKEEGRGNTIYF	.	.	TRBV28	TRBJ1-3
TGCGCCAGCAGCCAAGACGGGGACAGGCTCTCCTACAATGAGCAGTTCTTC	CASSQDGDRLSYNEQFF	.	TRBD1	TRBV4-1	TRBJ2-1
TGTGCCATCAGTGAGCTCAACCGGGTCCCCGGTAATGAAAAACTGTTTTTT	CAISELNRVPGNEKLFF	.	.	TRBV10-3	TRBJ1-4
TGTGCCAGCAGTGACAGGAACACTGAAGCTTTCTTT	CASSDRNTEAFF	.	.	TRBV2	TRBJ1-1
TGTGCCAGCAGCCAAAGGGAGGGTGGCTACACCTTC	CASSQREGGYTF	.	.	TRBV7-6	TRBJ1-2
TGTGCCAGCAGGGAGACAGGGGCAGGCTACACCTTC	CASRETGAGYTF	once	TRBD1	TRBV2	TRBJ1-2
TGTGCCAGCAGAGGGTCCCCACAGGGGGCTACTGGCTACACCTTC	CASRGSPQGATGYTF	.	TRBD1	TRBV6-4	TRBJ1-2
TGTGCCAGCAGCCGCGGGGGCGGGTACGAGCAGTACTTC	CASSRGGGYEQYF	few	.	TRBV7-2	TRBJ2-7